This T cell receptor (beta chain) was sequenced in a study of response to subunit inactivated influenza vaccine. Study observations and caveats: Each seasonal influenza vaccination recruits few new T cells, the authors suggested.

Ten or more counts support this clonotype. The antigen remains undetermined. The CDR3 has 14 amino acids. The V gene's germline CDR1 is SGHRS and CDR2 YFSETQ. The V and J ends lost 4 bases and 9 bases respectively, with 17 bases between them. TCRdb re-derived calls from the RT-PCR reads in MiXCR, one entry per CDR3 protein. Of some 500,000 distinct CDR3 sequences in the sample, approximately 15% were seen once. The sequenced sample was CD4+ T cells sorted from PBMCs, obtained around 25 months after vaccination. This chain uses TRBV5-1 with TRBJ1-5; D might be TRBD1 (5 bases). The TCR was taken from a man in his fifties or sixties who received an inactivated influenza vaccine. CDR3 DNA: TGCGCCAGCAGCCGTGACAGCGAGGGGTCGCCCCAGCATTTT. This sequence encodes CASSRDSEGSPQHF.